The 22 T cell receptor beta chains below all came from one sample that was sequenced in a study of Graves' ophthalmopathy and Graves' hyperthyroidism. As the template, RNA transcripts were used to amplify TCR beta CDR3 regions. First-round RT-PCR used HTBI primers; second-round multiplex PCR followed. TCRdb redid the calling of the multiplex PCR reads with MiXCR, one entry per CDR3 protein. The sample lists about 390,000 distinct CDR3 sequences; over 15% were seen once. The sequencing input was peripheral blood. The receptors originated from a woman aged 18-30 years with stable Graves' hyperthyroidism.

This clonotype appeared many times. The rearrangement links TRBV28 to TRBJ1-1, with D possibly TRBD1 on 5 matching bases. Germline V gene lookup returns CDR1 MDHEN and CDR2 SYDVKM. There are 15 residues in the CDR3. V gave up 2 bases and J gave up 0 bases, with 10 bases separating them. CDR3 coding DNA: TGTGCCAGCAGTTTAGGAGGGGCATTGAACACTGAAGCTTTCTTT. This codes for CASSLGGALNTEAFF.

The rearrangement joins TRBV12-3 or TRBV12-4 to TRBJ1-2; maybe TRBD1 (5 bases). V shed 3 bases and J shed 4 bases, with 12 bases lying between them. This CDR3 contains 14 residues. The CDR3 protein is CASSFRGESYGYTF. The CDR3 DNA is TGTGCCAGCAGTTTCCGGGGGGAAAGCTATGGCTACACCTTC.

This clonotype has at least ten counts. The chain combines TRBV27 with TRBJ1-1, with 12 bases matching TRBD1. The CDR3 length is 14 residues. Looked up from germline, CDR1 is MNHEY and CDR2 is SMNVEV (reference sequence). V lost 5 bases to trimming and J lost 11 bases; unmatched junction nucleotides: 9. The CDR3 nucleotides read TGTGCCAGCAGTCCGCCGGGACAGGGGGCGGTGGCTTTCTTT. It yields the protein CASSPPGQGAVAFF.

This clonotype was found a few times. The CDR3 protein is CASSLRFGGNDGYTF. DNA for the CDR3: TGTGCCAGCAGCCTCCGGTTCGGGGGCAATGATGGCTACACCTTC. The chain couples TRBV3-1 to TRBJ1-2; the D gene is possibly TRBD1 (6 bases). This CDR3 is built from 15 residues. Germline values: CDR1 LGHDT, CDR2 YNNKEL (reference sequence). V shed 4 bases and J shed 6 bases, with 18 bases lying between them.

The genes are TRBV6-2 or TRBV6-3 and TRBJ2-7; 8 positions match TRBD1. The CDR3 consists of 16 residues. Germline lookup yields CDR1 MNHEY and CDR2 SVGEGT. With 2 bases clipped from V and 2 bases from J, the junction kept 8 bases outside the gene matches. CDR3 nucleotides: TGTGCCAGCAGTTACGGGGCAGGGGGCCTTCCCTACGAGCAGTACTTC. Translating it yields CASSYGAGGLPYEQYF.

This clonotype was counted at least ten times. The chain combines TRBV10-3 with TRBJ1-6; possibly TRBD1 for D (5 bases). The CDR3 consists of 14 residues. Per the germline V gene, CDR1 is ENHRY and CDR2 is SYGVKD. Deletions cut 0 bases from V and 7 bases from J, with 7 bases between. The CDR3: CAISESGENSPLHF. Here the CDR3 DNA reads TGTGCCATCAGTGAGTCGGGGGAGAATTCACCCCTCCACTTT.

Notes on this clonotype: Being one base from a much bigger clone, this may be a read error. The chain employs TRBV20-1 and TRBJ2-7, with D perhaps matching TRBD1 or TRBD2 (5 bases each). The CDR3 covers 12 residues. Germline CDR1 reads DFQATT; CDR2 reads SNEGSKA (reference sequence). This CDR3 reads CSARRGAGEQCF. CDR3 in DNA: TGCAGTGCCAGAAGGGGAGCTGGCGAGCAGTGCTTC.

This clonotype was picked up many times. The V and J genes are TRBV6-4 and TRBJ2-7; the D gene is possibly TRBD2 (5 bases). With 6 bases removed from V and 1 base from J, the gap between germline ends came to 28 bases. This CDR3 is built from 19 residues. CDR1 MRHNA and CDR2 SNTAGT come from the germline V gene. In DNA form, the CDR3 reads TGTGCCAGCAGCCCCGCAGGAATGACAAACCTAGCCCCATCCTACGAGCAGTACTTC. It specifies CASSPAGMTNLAPSYEQYF.

This chain's CDR3 is CATADRVGGELFF. The CDR3 DNA reads TGTGCCACGGCGGACAGGGTTGGCGGGGAGCTGTTTTTT. This chain joins TRBV6-1 and TRBJ2-2; TRBD1 agrees at 8 bases. J lost 7 bases, V lost 10 bases, and 8 bases had no gene match. The CDR3 length is 13 residues. Germline CDR1 is MNHNS and CDR2 is SASEGT.

This clonotype was seen repeatedly, ten times or more. The chain employs TRBV12-3 or TRBV12-4 and TRBJ1-2; 7 bases match TRBD1. The CDR3 totals 13 residues. The V segment lost 7 bases and the J segment 4 bases; nucleotides outside the gene matches: 6. The CDR3 nucleotides are TGTGCCAGCACATCGGGACAGCTCTATGGCTACACCTTC. Translating gives CASTSGQLYGYTF.

This clonotype was seen at least ten times. The genes are TRBV6-5 and TRBJ1-2; TRBD1 agrees at 10 bases. Germline-derived CDR1 and CDR2 are MNHEY and SVGAGI. This CDR3 spans 16 amino acids. V was pared by 4 bases and J by 6 bases, with 11 bases of the junction left unmatched. The DNA of the CDR3 is TGTGCCAGCAGTTCGCGACCGGGACAGGGGTTCGATGGCTACACCTTC. Translating it yields CASSSRPGQGFDGYTF.

In this sample, this clonotype turned up many times. The V call is TRBV5-8, the J call TRBJ2-5; no firm D call. Germline V gene data show CDR1 as SGHTS and CDR2 as YDEGEE. V lost 4 bases to trimming and J lost 0 bases, with 7 bases between them. CDR3 length equals 13 residues. Here the CDR3 reads CASSPEDQETQYF. CDR3 sequence (DNA): TGTGCCAGCAGCCCCGAGGACCAAGAGACCCAGTACTTC.

There are many counts of this clonotype. The CDR3 is CASSEWAEIEAFF. DNA of the CDR3: TGTGCCAGCAGTGAATGGGCAGAGATAGAAGCTTTCTTT. The V call is TRBV6-1, the J call TRBJ1-1; D is unclear. This CDR3 region has 13 residues. V lost 2 bases and J 8 bases, leaving 12 bases between the germline ends. CDR1 is MNHNS and CDR2 is SASEGT in the germline V gene.

This clonotype came up many times. The J gene is TRBJ2-7, the V gene TRBV7-2, with D tentatively TRBD2 (6 bases). CDR1 is SGHTA and CDR2 is FQGNSA in the germline V gene. The CDR3 consists of 15 residues. The ends were cut back, 1 base at V and 7 bases at J, with 17 bases in the middle. The DNA for the CDR3 is TGTGCCAGCAGCTTAGTAGCGGCGGTCCGGAGAGAGCAGTACTTC. Encoded protein: CASSLVAAVRREQYF.

Ten or more counts support this clonotype. The chain has TRBV5-1 and TRBJ1-6, with 7 bases aligning to TRBD1. Germline CDR1 and CDR2: SGHRS and YFSETQ. The CDR3 is 15 residues long. V dropped 3 bases and J dropped 9; count of bases not matched to a gene: 9. CDR3 DNA: TGCGCCAGCAGCTCCGACAGGGCCGGGATTTCACCCCTCCACTTT. This translates into CASSSDRAGISPLHF.

This clonotype was recorded many times. The chain is built from TRBV7-8 and TRBJ2-2, with D perhaps TRBD1 or TRBD2 (5 bases each). CDR1 and CDR2 (germline): SGHVS, FQNEAQ. V shed 3 bases and J shed 4 bases, with 9 bases lying between them. The CDR3 consists of 14 residues. The CDR3, as DNA: TGTGCCAGCAGCTTTGGGGGTGGCACCGGGGAGCTGTTTTTT. Protein product: CASSFGGGTGELFF.

The chain uses TRBV7-9 and TRBJ2-5; the match to TRBD1 covers 7 bases. The V gene's germline CDR1 is SEHNR and CDR2 FQNEAQ (reference sequence). The CDR3 has 14 amino acids. Trimming at V came to 5 bases and at J to 1 base, leaving 4 bases not matched to a gene. The CDR3 loop is CASSGRQGQETQYF. The CDR3 nucleotides are TGTGCCAGCAGCGGAAGACAGGGCCAAGAGACCCAGTACTTC.

About this clonotype itself: It may be a read error: a sequence one base away is much more abundant. Here the CDR3 DNA reads TGTGCCAGTAGTACCAACAGGGGTTTAAGTGGCTACACCTTC. It codes for CASSTNRGLSGYTF. V usage is TRBV19 and J usage is TRBJ1-2; 7 nucleotides line up with TRBD1. V lost 4 bases and J lost 7; bases outside the gene matches: 9. The CDR3 runs to 14 residues. The germline CDR1 and CDR2 sequences are LNHDA and SQIVND (reference sequence).

Only a few counts were recorded for this clonotype. The chain uses TRBV18 and TRBJ1-2, with D hard to call. The ends were cut back, 2 bases at V and 1 base at J, with 8 bases in the middle. CDR1 is KGHSH and CDR2 is LQKENI in the germline V gene. The CDR3 spans 14 residues. The CDR3 bases are TGTGCCAGCTCACCAAGGGCAGATAACTATGGCTACACCTTC. Protein: CASSPRADNYGYTF.

This clonotype was seen many times. The chain couples TRBV19 to TRBJ1-1; possible D gene TRBD1, 6 bases. Germline lookup yields CDR1 LNHDA and CDR2 SQIVND (reference sequence). CDR3 length equals 13 residues. The V end was cut by 4 bases, the J end by 8 bases, with 14 bases between. The CDR3 protein is CASSTKRGTEAFF. Written as DNA, the CDR3 is TGTGCCAGTAGTACCAAAAGGGGGACAGAAGCTTTCTTT. Based on the CDR3 plus reference TRBV19 and TRBJ1-1, the full variable domain is DGGITQSPKYLFRKEGQNVTLSCEQNLNHDAMYWYRQDPGQGLRLIYYSQIVNDFQKGDIAEGYSVSREKKESFPLTVTSAQKNPTAFYLCASSTKRGTEAFFGQGTRLTVV.

This clonotype showed up just a few times. The rearrangement joins TRBV20-1 to TRBJ2-3; 11 bases match TRBD2. J gave up 5 bases and V 3 bases, and 10 bases lay outside the gene matches. Germline CDR1 is DFQATT and CDR2 is SNEGSKA (reference sequence). This CDR3 is 16 amino acids long. The DNA of the CDR3 is TGCAGTGCTAGCGAGCCTAGCGGGGGGCGTCGAGATACGCAGTATTTT. Amino acids: CSASEPSGGRRDTQYF.

Ten or more counts support this clonotype. The chain employs TRBV7-2 and TRBJ1-1; the D gene is possibly TRBD1 (6 bases). The V gene lost 6 bases and the J gene lost 5 bases, with 13 bases spanning the gap. Germline V CDR1 and CDR2: SGHTA, FQGNSA. CDR3 length equals 13 residues. In DNA form, the CDR3 reads TGTGCCAGCAGGTTCAGACAGGAGACTGAAGCTTTCTTT. Its translation: CASRFRQETEAFF.